Presented here are 32 T cell receptor beta chains from one specimen sequenced in a study of T cell changes during pregnancy in multiple sclerosis. Assay: immunoSEQ multiplex PCR; the TCRdb copy retains only in-frame clones and omits some. The repertoire consists of about 75,000 clones, with about 93% occurring once and the leading ten covering about 0.42%. The sequences come from CD4+ T cells from peripheral blood mononuclear cells, collected before pregnancy. These receptors came from a female donor with multiple sclerosis, enrolled in a pregnancy study.

The chain uses TRBV29-1 and TRBJ1-1; tentative D call: TRBD1 (6 bases). The length of the CDR3 is 13 residues. Between the trimmed V and J ends, which lost 3 bases and 1 base, there was a span of 9 bases. CDR1 is SQVTM and CDR2 is ANQGSEA in the germline V gene. The CDR3 bases are TGCAGCGTTGAGGGACAACCGAACACTGAAGCTTTCTTT. This codes for CSVEGQPNTEAFF.

The chain employs TRBV12-2 and TRBJ2-5; TRBD1, the D gene given by the table, was not confirmed from the DNA. TRBV12-2 is designated a pseudogene. This CDR3 region has 18 residues. The CDR3 spells CASRSHSSRTGSRETQYF. The CDR3 nucleotides are TGTGCAAGTCGCTCCCACTCTTCCAGGACAGGGTCGAGGGAGACCCAGTACTTC.

The rearrangement uses TRBV5-6 and TRBJ1-6; 9 bases are a match to TRBD1. Trimming took 5 bases from V and 7 from J; bases not matched to a gene: 7. Germline CDR1 reads SGHDT; CDR2 reads YYEEEE. This CDR3 spans 15 amino acids. CDR3 bases: TGTGCCAGCAGTTACACCGGGACAGGGAATTCACCCCTCCACTTT. It is translated as CASSYTGTGNSPLHF.

This clone has a single count. This chain uses TRBV5-1 with TRBJ2-7, with TRBD2 as a possible D gene (7 bases). Germline V gives CDR1 SGHRS, CDR2 YFSETQ. The V and J ends lost 5 bases and 2 bases respectively, with 17 bases between them. The CDR3 is 15 residues long. This CDR3 is CASREGGGWAYEQYF. CDR3 in DNA: TGCGCCAGCAGGGAAGGCGGGGGCTGGGCCTACGAGCAGTACTTC.

This chain joins TRBV10-3 and TRBJ1-1, with a possible D match to TRBD1 (6 bases). CDR3 length equals 15 residues. Looked up from germline, CDR1 is ENHRY and CDR2 is SYGVKD. The ends were cut back, 0 bases at V and 3 bases at J, with 11 bases in the middle. In DNA, the CDR3 is TGTGCCATCAGTGAGTCGGGGGGGCGGGACACTGAAGCTTTCTTT. It yields the protein CAISESGGRDTEAFF.

J is TRBJ2-7 and V is TRBV18; 11 bases agree with TRBD2. This CDR3 comprises 17 residues. After removal of 2 bases from V and 0 bases from J, the junction contained 6 bases not matched to a gene. The V gene's germline CDR1 is KGHSH and CDR2 LQKENI. The CDR3 bases are TGTGCCAGCTCACCAATAGGGACTAGCGGTAGCTCCTACGAGCAGTACTTC. Translation gives CASSPIGTSGSSYEQYF.

This clone was seen once. V is TRBV7-6 and J is TRBJ2-5; 12 bases are a match to TRBD1. CDR1 and CDR2 (germline): SGHVS, FNYEAQ. CDR3 length: 15 amino acids. J lost 6 bases, V lost 0 bases, and 2 bases had no gene match. CDR3 in amino acids: CASSLAGTGGKTQYF. The CDR3 region has the DNA TGTGCCAGCAGCTTAGCCGGGACAGGGGGCAAGACCCAGTACTTC.

The rearrangement joins TRBV6-6 to TRBJ2-2; perhaps TRBD1 as D (6 bases). Germline lookup yields CDR1 MNHNY and CDR2 SVGAGI (reference sequence). The CDR3 spans 15 residues. Trimming removed 5 bases at V and 9 bases at J, with 19 bases between. CDR3 sequence reads: CASSAPNRDGRELFF. The CDR3 DNA sequence: TGTGCCAGCAGTGCCCCGAACAGGGATGGCCGGGAGCTGTTTTTT.

This clone came up once. The rearrangement links TRBV7-9 to TRBJ2-5; the match to TRBD2 covers 7 bases. J gave up 5 bases and V 1 base, and 10 bases lay outside the gene matches. CDR1 is SEHNR, CDR2 FQNEAQ, per germline (reference sequence). This CDR3 region has 16 residues. The CDR3 loop is CASSLVRGTRGETQYF. The CDR3 nucleotides read TGTGCCAGCAGCTTAGTGCGGGGGACCCGAGGGGAGACCCAGTACTTC.

This chain uses TRBV6-5 with TRBJ2-1, with 10 bases aligning to TRBD2. CDR1 and CDR2 from the germline V gene are MNHEY and SVGAGI. The CDR3 sequence is 15 residues long. J lost 2 bases, V lost 7 bases, and 5 bases had no gene match. CDR3 region: CASTGSGGAYNEQFF. The CDR3 DNA is TGTGCCAGCACCGGCAGCGGGGGGGCCTACAATGAGCAGTTCTTC.

This clone was counted only a few times. The rearrangement links TRBV19 to TRBJ1-5, with 12 bases that match TRBD1. J lost 5 bases, V lost 6 bases, and 5 bases had no gene match. This CDR3 is 15 amino acids long. Germline lookup yields CDR1 LNHDA and CDR2 SQIVND (reference sequence). CDR3 DNA: TGTGCCAGTAGCCGGGACAGGGGGCGCGATCAGCCCCAGCATTTT. It codes for CASSRDRGRDQPQHF.

This chain joins TRBV29-1 and TRBJ2-2; 8 bases agree with TRBD2. The CDR3 has 13 residues. Germline V gene data show CDR1 as SQVTM and CDR2 as ANQGSEA. Losses at the gene ends were 6 bases for V and 4 bases for J; bases not matched to a gene: 4. The DNA for the CDR3 is TGCAGCGTCGGGACTAGACTCACCGGGGAGCTGTTTTTT. Protein product: CSVGTRLTGELFF.

V and J are TRBV7-7 and TRBJ2-7, with TRBD1 identical over 11 bases. CDR3 size: 16 residues. V lost 5 bases and J lost 2; bases outside the gene matches: 8. Per the germline V gene, CDR1 is SSHAT and CDR2 is FNYEAQ (reference sequence). CDR3 residues: CASSIRTGGIPYEQYF. The CDR3 region has the DNA TGTGCCAGCAGCATCCGGACAGGGGGCATCCCCTACGAGCAGTACTTC.

This sequence joins TRBV6-6 and TRBJ2-5; TRBD2 aligns across 9 bases. CDR3 length: 14 residues. Germline V gives CDR1 MNHNY, CDR2 SVGAGI (reference sequence). The J segment lost 5 bases and the V segment lost 6 bases, leaving 7 bases of the junction unmatched. CDR3: CASRGSGGVETQYF. CDR3 sequence (DNA): TGTGCCAGCAGAGGTAGCGGGGGCGTGGAGACCCAGTACTTC.

V and J are TRBV4-3 and TRBJ1-6; D gene unclear. CDR3 size: 14 residues. Germline-derived CDR1 and CDR2 are LGHNA and YSLEER. With 1 base removed from V and 5 bases from J, the gap between germline ends came to 6 bases. CDR3 sequence reads: CASSQVGDNSPLHF. CDR3 DNA: TGCGCCAGCAGCCAAGTGGGAGATAATTCACCCCTCCACTTT.

The chain links TRBV30 to TRBJ2-5; weak D call: TRBD1 (6 bases). Deletions cut 0 bases from V and 5 bases from J, with 13 bases between. This CDR3 contains 14 residues. Germline lookup yields CDR1 GTSNPN and CDR2 SVGIG (reference sequence). Written as DNA, the CDR3 is TGTGCCTGGAGTGTACGCCAGGGGTGGGAGACCCAGTACTTC. Residues: CAWSVRQGWETQYF.

This clone was seen just once. The genes are TRBV4-3 and TRBJ2-7; tentatively, D is TRBD1 (6 bases). The length of the CDR3 is 17 residues. The ends were cut back, 0 bases at V and 0 bases at J, with 15 bases in the middle. Germline V gene sequence: CDR1 LGHNA, CDR2 YSLEER. The CDR3 protein is CASSQDSRQGYSYEQYF. In nucleotides, the CDR3 is TGCGCCAGCAGCCAAGATAGTCGGCAGGGGTACTCCTACGAGCAGTACTTC.

This chain uses TRBV7-2 with TRBJ1-2; weak D call: TRBD1 (5 bases). The CDR3 is made up of 15 amino acids. Per the germline V gene, CDR1 is SGHTA and CDR2 is FQGNSA. Trimming left V 3 bases short and J 4 bases short, with 15 bases between. The CDR3 DNA sequence: TGTGCCAGCAGCTTTGACAGCGATGTCGGCTATGGCTACACCTTC. Translated, it gives CASSFDSDVGYGYTF.

The gene calls are TRBV15 and TRBJ2-7, with D maybe TRBD1 (6 bases). Germline V CDR1 and CDR2: LNHNV, YYDKDF (reference sequence). The CDR3 length is 13 residues. Trimming removed 0 bases at V and 6 bases at J, with 9 bases between. The CDR3 spells CATSRDLGAEQYF. DNA of the CDR3: TGTGCCACCAGCAGAGATTTGGGGGCCGAGCAGTACTTC. Variable domain in full (rest from reference TRBV15 and TRBJ2-7): DAMVIQNPRYQVTQFGKPVTLSCSQTLNHNVMYWYQQKSSQAPKLLFHYYDKDFNNEADTPDNFQSRRPNTSFCFLDIRSPGLGDTAMYLCATSRDLGAEQYFGPGTRLTVT.

V usage is TRBV19 and J usage is TRBJ2-1, with TRBD1 matching 7 bases. Germline V lookup: CDR1 LNHDA, CDR2 SQIVND (reference sequence). V gave up 0 bases and J gave up 7 bases; unmatched junction bases: 9. The CDR3 sequence is 16 residues long. The CDR3 loop reads CASSIEAGGRGNEQFF. The DNA of the CDR3 is TGTGCCAGTAGTATAGAAGCAGGGGGAAGGGGAAATGAGCAGTTCTTC.

This chain links TRBV5-4 with TRBJ1-1, with D possibly matching TRBD1 (6 bases). The CDR3 consists of 14 residues. V shed 3 bases and J shed 1 base, with 10 bases lying between them. Per germline, CDR1 SGHNT and CDR2 YYREEE (reference sequence). CDR3 sequence reads: CASSWETGNTEAFF. In DNA form, the CDR3 reads TGTGCCAGCAGCTGGGAGACAGGGAACACTGAAGCTTTCTTT.

This clone was recorded a few times. The genes are TRBV18 and TRBJ2-1; 8 nucleotides line up with TRBD2. CDR3 size: 17 residues. The trim removed 5 bases at V and 2 bases at J, leaving 11 bases unmatched. Germline CDR1 KGHSH, CDR2 LQKENI. The CDR3 DNA is TGTGCCAGCTCAGCCCTTCCTAGCGGGTCCACCTACAATGAGCAGTTCTTC. Encoded protein: CASSALPSGSTYNEQFF.

The chain links TRBV9 to TRBJ1-2, with D uncertain. With 3 bases removed from V and 9 bases from J, the gap between germline ends came to 18 bases. The CDR3 runs 14 residues. Germline CDR1 is SGDLS and CDR2 is YYNGEE. CDR3 coding DNA: TGTGCCAGCAGCGACCCTGTTGTGGAGTCAAGCTACACCTTC. Translated: CASSDPVVESSYTF.

V gene TRBV5-1 combines with J gene TRBJ1-2; D remains ambiguous. CDR3 length: 13 amino acids. V was clipped by 0 bases and J by 2 bases, with 5 bases between them. The germline CDR1 and CDR2 sequences are SGHRS and YFSETQ. The CDR3 spells CASSLDGNYGYTF. The DNA for the CDR3 is TGCGCCAGCAGCTTGGACGGGAACTATGGCTACACCTTC. The whole variable domain, remainder taken from reference TRBV5-1 and TRBJ1-2, is KAGVTQTPRYLIKTRGQQVTLSCSPISGHRSVSWYQQTPGQGLQFLFEYFSETQRNKGNFPGRFSGRQFSNSRSEMNVSTLELGDSALYLCASSLDGNYGYTFGSGTRLTVV.

The chain carries TRBV19 and TRBJ1-2; the D gene is possibly TRBD1 (6 bases). V lost 2 bases to trimming and J lost 8 bases, with 18 bases between them. The CDR3 has 15 amino acids. Germline CDR1 and CDR2: LNHDA and SQIVND (reference sequence). The CDR3, as DNA: TGTGCCAGTAGTATATCCCTCGGGACACCACCGGGCTACACCTTC. This sequence encodes CASSISLGTPPGYTF.

The rearrangement uses TRBV5-1 and TRBJ1-6, with D hard to call. V lost 0 bases and J lost 13, with 8 bases in between. CDR1 is SGHRS and CDR2 is YFSETQ in the germline V gene. The CDR3 loop spans 12 amino acids. CDR3 in amino acids: CASSLGSIPLHF. CDR3 DNA sequence: TGCGCCAGCAGCTTGGGTTCAATCCCCCTCCACTTT.

Regarding this clone: Sequence at one end of the junction differs from germline and may be a read error. The V call is TRBV7-9, the J call TRBJ2-5, with 9 bases lining up with TRBD2. Germline assignment: CDR1 SEHNR and CDR2 FQNEAQ (reference sequence). The CDR3 length is 15 residues. CDR3 residues: CASSVAGASMETQYF. CDR3 bases: TGTGCCAGCAGCGTAGCGGGGGCTAGCATGGAGACCCAGTACTTC. The whole variable domain, filled in from reference TRBV7-9 and TRBJ2-5, reads DTGVSQNPRHKITKRGQNVTFRCDPISEHNRLYWYRQTLGQGPEFLTYFQNEAQLEKSRLLSDRFSAERPKGSFSTLEIQRTEQGDSAMYLCASSVAGASMETQYFGPGTRLLVL.

The chain recombines TRBV5-4 with TRBJ2-5; 7 nucleotides agree with TRBD1. Germline V lookup: CDR1 SGHNT, CDR2 YYREEE (reference sequence). J was trimmed by 4 bases and V by 2 bases; bases with no gene match: 5. The CDR3 is 14 amino acids. The CDR3 DNA reads as TGTGCCAGCAGCTTCGACAGGGTAGGAGAGACCCAGTACTTC. Residues: CASSFDRVGETQYF.

The chain joins TRBV18 to TRBJ2-1; tentative D call: TRBD2 (6 bases). Germline V gene sequence: CDR1 KGHSH, CDR2 LQKENI. The CDR3 spans 14 residues. V lost 7 bases and J lost 4, with 14 bases in between. DNA of the CDR3: TGTGCCAGCTTAGCGGACTCGCTTTACAATGAGCAGTTCTTC. Translating gives CASLADSLYNEQFF.

The chain employs TRBV18 and TRBJ1-6, with TRBD1 matching 7 bases. The CDR3 is 15 amino acids. Per the germline V gene, CDR1 is KGHSH and CDR2 is LQKENI. V lost 5 bases, J lost 7 bases, and 8 bases stayed unmatched. In DNA, the CDR3 is TGTGCCAGCTCAGCATACAGGGGAGAGAATTCACCCCTCCACTTT. Encoded protein: CASSAYRGENSPLHF. Looking up the rest from reference TRBV18 and TRBJ1-6 gives the full variable domain: NAGVMQNPRHLVRRRGQEARLRCSPMKGHSHVYWYRQLPEEGLKFMVYLQKENIIDESGMPKERFSAEFPKEGPSILRIQQVVRGDSAAYFCASSAYRGENSPLHFGNGTRLTVT.

This chain links TRBV4-1 with TRBJ1-6; D unclear. The ends were cut back, 1 base at V and 10 bases at J, with 8 bases in the middle. Per germline, CDR1 MGHRA and CDR2 YSYEKL. This CDR3 has 13 residues. CDR3 sequence reads: CASSQGRSSPLHF. The DNA for the CDR3 is TGCGCCAGCAGCCAAGGGCGGTCCTCACCCCTCCACTTT.

The gene calls are TRBV11-3 and TRBJ1-5; 7 bases map to TRBD1. Germline V CDR1 and CDR2: SGHNT, YENEEA. The CDR3 covers 14 residues. V was clipped by 11 bases and J by 4 bases; unmatched bases: 11. The chain's CDR3 is CACKQGLLNQPQHF. The CDR3 DNA reads TGTGCCTGCAAACAGGGGTTGTTGAATCAGCCCCAGCATTTT.